This TCR beta chain stems from a study of cytomegalovirus exposure and HLA in healthy donors (dated by TCRdb to the late 2010s). Regarding the research as a whole: According to an earlier analysis of around 600 of the donors, 150 million to 200 million T cells yielded 117 million unique TCR beta sequences and about 280 Gb of sequence data. An early release covering roughly 640 HLA-typed donors comprised roughly 300 gigabases of sequencing data and 65 million to 100 million unique TCR sequences. Among the 398 genotyped donors, around 79% belonged to the genetic ancestry cluster associated with self-reported Caucasian donors. The aim of the study was to test whether cataloging public T cell receptors could identify signatures of past pathogen exposure. Using immunosequencing, the study profiled T cell repertoires from about 620 subjects and related those repertoires to cytomegalovirus serostatus. Besides the first cohort of roughly 640 subjects, a separate validation cohort made up of over 95 different subjects was used. High-throughput TCR immunosequencing, statistical association of individual TCRs with disease status, and machine learning were combined to predict cytomegalovirus infection status. A later analysis re-examined previously published TCR beta repertoires from 610 or so donors and added high-resolution HLA genotyping to investigate patterns of TCR occurrence. Rather than using new phenotypic data, the later analysis identified candidate immune exposures from TCR beta sequences and from how often those sequences occurred across donors. In an earlier analysis of roughly 580 of the donors, high-throughput TCR beta sequencing was used to judge whether each TCR beta V gene segment behaved as functional or pseudogenic. Donor age, sex, ethnicity and CMV serostatus were compiled together with the repertoire data. Genome-wide SNP genotypes for about three fifths of the roughly 670 donors were used in a later genetic analysis, which treated that subset as a discovery cohort. All discovery cohort repertoires had been generated on a single sequencing platform. Class I and class II HLA loci were covered by the typing at four-digit resolution. Typing coverage differed by locus: A, B, C, DRB1 and DQB1 were typed in roughly 629-630 donors, DQA1 in about 500, DPA1 in 600 to 610, and DPB1 in just under 490. About 5 DR-DQ haplotypes were handled as single units for association and clustering, since linkage in the cohort was strong. Among about 400 genotyped donors of the cohort, an average of around 220,000 unique TCR beta nucleotide sequences was sequenced per donor, of which about 18% were non-productive.

Regarding this clone: Its antigen remains unidentified. No quality values exist for individual bases; no much larger clone is one base distant.

CDR1 is given as LGHNT and CDR2 as FRNRAP, both from the germline V gene. Clipping removes 5 bases from V and 0 bases from J, with 4 as the unmatched junction base count. From its cysteine to its phenylalanine, the CDR3 spans 16 amino acids. The retained sequence is limited to the CDR3, 48 bases, with the frame set at the first base. The cohort was made up of approximately 700 healthy bone marrow donors. At the time of sampling, all cohort members were nominally healthy, though unrecorded immune exposures were likely present. The donor tested CMV seropositive and was one of the 289 seropositive cohort members. A peripheral blood sample was collected from each donor, and TCR beta sequencing was performed on peripheral blood mononuclear cells. The Qiagen DNeasy Blood Extraction Kit was used to extract genomic DNA from the blood cell samples. Library preparation employed the immunoSEQ multiplex PCR assay. For the multiplex PCR, a mixture combining 60 forward primers for TCR Vbeta segments and 13 reverse primers for TCR Jbeta segments was used. The CDR3 region of rearranged TCR beta genes was amplified from genomic DNA with a multiplex PCR assay. The Illumina HiSeq System was used to sequence the amplified TCR beta libraries as 87-base-pair reads. Under the source paper's analysis protocol: A later analysis tallied 75 million to 95 million unique TCR beta chains across the 660 or so repertoires, and some 10 million of those chains were shared by two or more donors. Raw reads were error-corrected and collapsed into unique sequences with a nearest-neighbor algorithm that merged closely related sequences to remove PCR and sequencing errors. V, D and J gene segments were assigned by aligning CDR3 sequences to IMGT reference sequences. For a sequence to be retained, a match of at least six nucleotides was required to both a V gene segment and a J gene segment. Rearrangements were called productive when the CDR3 lacked stop codons and stayed in frame with V and J; all others were non-productive. CDR3 was defined by IMGT convention, running from the second conserved V-encoded cysteine to the conserved J-encoded phenylalanine. In an earlier analysis of more than 550 of the donors, sequences lacking an unambiguous match to a single V gene segment were excluded. In an earlier analysis of some 590 of the donors, V segments were called functional above 56.7% productive rearrangements and were called segregating when the between-donor standard deviation exceeded 5%. To diagnose cytomegalovirus status from the catalog of TCR beta chain sequences, a statistical classification framework was built. A later analysis assigned V and J genes by comparing TCR nucleotide sequences with IMGT/GENE-DB human TR gene sequences. Using the TCRdist pipeline, a later analysis assigned CDR3 sequences along with most-parsimonious VDJ recombination scenarios. In a later analysis, each TCR beta chain was defined by its CDR3 amino acid sequence together with its V-gene family, and reads lacking a unique V-gene family were excluded. A later analysis removed nearly 600 highly shared, low-generation-probability nucleotide sequences to deal with suspected cross-contamination and a sequencing artifact. In a later analysis, a clonal expansion index for each public chain was calculated from normalized within-repertoire ranks of inferred template counts. Generation probabilities in a later analysis came from a VDJ recombination model fitted to out-of-frame rearrangements, and those results were checked against IGoR. A later analysis scored TCR-TCR, TCR-HLA and TCR-CMV co-occurrence with hypergeometric tests, applying a repertoire-size bias correction to TCR pairs. In a later analysis, false discovery rates were estimated by permuting HLA or CMV assignments 20 times. A later analysis grouped co-occurring TCRs with DBSCAN, adding TCRdist sequence similarity when clustering within HLA-allele-positive subsets. Repertoires with fewer than 30,000 or more than 120,000 public chains were left out of co-occurrence clustering, as were four to six repertoires with anomalous nucleotide sharing. In TCRdb, the immuneACCESS table is reduced to in-frame sequences with V and J assigned. These tables do not hold every clone; where another copy was compared, an unresolved V gene accounts for under half, and the others remain unexplained. V and J calls and clone size are given by that table; D and trimming were obtained from the DNA. Across this sample there are 100,000 to 150,000 clones, with less than 85% seen only once. Roughly 9.6% of the sample comes from the top ten.

Paper-wide results and their limitations: In a later genetic analysis, fewer N-insertions in productive TCRs were reported among donors in an Asian-associated ancestry cluster than the approximately 670-donor mean. Compared with equally common non-associated chains, HLA-associated TCR beta chains in a later analysis were more clonally expanded and had lower generation probabilities. The only immune exposure information available for the cohort was CMV serostatus. In the study, about 150 TCR beta chains were listed as associated with cytomegalovirus. In a later analysis, TCR association rates were found to vary across HLA loci, with the most associated TCRs seen for DRB1 alleles and the fewest for HLA-C alleles. Strong co-occurrence of HLA alleles, especially DR and DQ, made assigning TCR associations to individual alleles difficult. In both the original and validation cohorts, the classifier was reported to diagnose cytomegalovirus status with high specificity and sensitivity. Some IMGT-functional V segments, including TRBV6-2 and TRBV6-3, could not be told apart with the 87-base-pair reads, so those segments were excluded. HLA typing was unavailable for some donors at each locus, so association tests used only the typed subset. Correlated functional status among segregating V segments might reflect linkage disequilibrium, but an unknown experimental factor could not be ruled out. In a later genetic analysis, a missense DCLRE1C variant was associated with V-gene and J-gene trimming of TCR beta chains, and the association was replicated in an independent cohort. Because counts were too low, about 18 rarely observed V segments, including chromosome 9 orphons, were excluded from the earlier analysis of 587 of the donors. It was suggested by the authors that the approach could potentially be generalized to other disease states and immunological phenotypes. A further reported finding was that TCR beta sequences accurately predicted the HLA-A and HLA-B alleles for most subjects in the first cohort. Roughly uniform sequencing depth across donors was assumed in presence/absence analyses, although this assumption may not hold. A later analysis associated 15,000 or so TCR beta sequences with specific HLA alleles at a false discovery rate of 0.05. Broadly in line with IMGT annotations, most TCR beta V segments showed up in productive rearrangements about 90% or about 30% of the time in an earlier analysis of approximately 640 of the donors. In vitro tests confirmed that a few of the cytomegalovirus-associated TCR beta chains recognize cytomegalovirus antigens. In a later analysis, most CMV-associated TCR beta chains were found to appear HLA-restricted, with HLA associations seemingly driven largely by CMV exposure. Only TCR beta chains were sequenced in this cohort, and the absence of alpha or paired-chain data limited detectable features. The sequencing pipeline was judged likely to have produced a cluster of highly shared sequence variants as a technical artifact. While some public TCRs were present in many individuals, most TCR sequences turned up only very rarely across donors. According to a later analysis, parvovirus B19, influenza, CMV and Epstein-Barr virus appeared linked to several top co-occurrence clusters.

Sequencing was done on a sample of PBMCs. The receptor chain draws on TRBV12-5 and TRBJ1-5, and TRBD1 matches 10 of the central bases. This sequence originates from a man aged 25-45 years in good health and CMV-seropositive. The DNA sequence is given as TGTGCTAGTGGTGAGGACAGGGGGGTTAGCAATCAGCCCCAGCATTTT. It encodes CASGEDRGVSNQPQHF.